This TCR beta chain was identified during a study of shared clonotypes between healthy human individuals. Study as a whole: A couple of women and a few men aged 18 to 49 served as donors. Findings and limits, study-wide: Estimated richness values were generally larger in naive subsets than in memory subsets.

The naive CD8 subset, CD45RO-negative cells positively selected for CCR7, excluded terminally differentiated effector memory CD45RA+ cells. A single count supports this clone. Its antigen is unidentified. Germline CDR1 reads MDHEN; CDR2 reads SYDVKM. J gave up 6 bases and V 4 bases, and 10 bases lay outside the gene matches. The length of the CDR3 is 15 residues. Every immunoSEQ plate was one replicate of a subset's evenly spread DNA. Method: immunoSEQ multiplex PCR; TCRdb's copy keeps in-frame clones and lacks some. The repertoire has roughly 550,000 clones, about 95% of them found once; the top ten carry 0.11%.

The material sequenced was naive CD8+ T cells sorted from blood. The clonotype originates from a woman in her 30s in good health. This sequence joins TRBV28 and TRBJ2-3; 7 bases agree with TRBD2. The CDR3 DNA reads TGTGCCAGCAGTTGGGGAGGACTAGTGGTGGATACGCAGTATTTT. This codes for CASSWGGLVVDTQYF.